This TCR beta chain was identified during a study of cytomegalovirus exposure and HLA in healthy donors. CDR1 and CDR2 (germline): GTSNPN, SVGIG (reference sequence). With 0 bases removed from V and 6 bases from J, the gap between germline ends came to 11 bases. The CDR3 is made up of 13 amino acids. Primers: 60 Vbeta forward and 13 Jbeta reverse. Sequencing used immunoSEQ multiplex PCR; TCRdb keeps in-frame clones, though not all of them. This table holds 110,000 to 150,000 clones, about 80% found once. Sequencing was done on a sample of PBMCs. This clonotype was sampled from a man aged 40-55 years in good health and CMV-seropositive. V usage is TRBV30 and J usage is TRBJ2-5, with D possibly matching TRBD1 (6 bases). The CDR3 loop reads CAWSVAWGQTQYF. CDR3 bases: TGTGCCTGGAGTGTAGCCTGGGGGCAGACCCAGTACTTC.